A single sample gave rise to the 8 T cell receptor beta chains below, sequenced in a study of CD8+ T cells in alopecia areata. TCR sequencing used cDNA made by reverse transcription of extracted RNA. Clones were sequenced by immunoSEQ multiplex PCR, and TCRdb holds only the in-frame ones, with some missing. The repertoire consists of approximately 110,000 clones, none detected only once. Sequencing was performed on lesional skin. The receptor set was obtained from a C3H/HeJ mouse with alopecia areata. The strain is characterized by the MHC haplotype H2-k.

This clone came up a few times. Mouse gene names apply. Coverage ceases 4 residues before the CDR3 finishes, and the germline J gene fills in the end. The genes are TRBV19 and TRBJ2-5, with 10 bases aligning to TRBD2. The CDR3 is 13 residues long. Germline values: CDR1 FNHDT, CDR2 SITEND (reference sequence). CDR3 in amino acids: CASSPGGADTQYF. The CDR3 bases that were read are TGTGCCAGCAGTCCTGGGGGGGCGGAC.

In its sample, this clone was seen a few times. Genes and germline are mouse. The CDR3 extends 4 residues past the end of the read, so its final part is completed from the germline J gene. The gene calls are TRBV13-1 and TRBJ2-7; 7 bases line up with TRBD1. The germline V gene encodes CDR1 NSHNY and CDR2 SYGAGN. This CDR3 has 13 residues. Unmatched junction bases numbered 6, after V lost 6 bases and J lost 3 bases. CDR3 sequence: CASNRDSLYEQYF. CDR3 DNA, as far as it was read: TGTGCCAGCAACCGGGACAGTCTCTAT.

Note on this clone: Genes and germline come from the mouse. The sequenced fragment ends 4 residues before the CDR3 boundary, so the rest is inferred from the germline J gene. At the DNA level, this CDR3 is encoded by other sequences in the same sample as well. The rearrangement uses TRBV13-3 and TRBJ2-3; TRBD2 matches 7 bases. CDR3 length: 15 amino acids. V gave up 0 bases and J gave up 3 bases; unmatched junction bases: 4. Germline V lookup: CDR1 NNHDY, CDR2 SYVADS. The CDR3 spells CASSDVGGRAETLYF. CDR3 DNA (partial): TGTGCCAGCAGTGATGTTGGGGGGAGGGCAGAA.

With regard to this clone: Gene names follow the mouse nomenclature. The CDR3 end is not reached by the read, which stops 4 residues before it; the germline J gene fills it in. The chain joins TRBV19 to TRBJ2-7; TRBD2 is a possible D gene (7 bases). CDR3 length equals 14 residues. The germline V gene has CDR1 FNHDT and CDR2 SITEND (reference sequence). The CDR3 here is CASSMRGGGHEQYF. The covered CDR3 bases are TGTGCCAGCAGTATGAGGGGGGGAGGCCAT.

A note on this clone: Mouse germline and gene names are used. The read ends 4 residues before the CDR3 terminus; that terminus is restored from the germline J gene. This chain uses TRBV13-2 with TRBJ1-2; D is possibly TRBD1 (5 bases). V was pared by 2 bases and J by 0 bases, with 8 bases between. The germline V gene encodes CDR1 NNHNN and CDR2 SYGAGS (reference sequence). CDR3 length: 14 amino acids. The covered CDR3 bases are TGTGCCAGCGGTGACGACAGTGCAAACTCC. This encodes CASGDDSANS. The CDR3 in full is CASGDDSANSDYTF.

This clone was observed a few times. The listed genes are named as in mouse. The CDR3 extends 4 residues past the end of the read, so its final part is completed from the germline J gene. The chain links TRBV17 to TRBJ2-7; 9 bases line up with TRBD1. Trimming at V came to 11 bases and at J to 1 base, leaving 3 bases not matched to a gene. The CDR3 runs to 12 residues. The germline V gene encodes CDR1 MNHDT and CDR2 YYDKIL. The CDR3 is CASGTGSYEQYF. The CDR3 DNA, read in part, is TGTGCTTCCGGGACAGGGTCCTAT.

This clone was seen only a few times. Any gene name here is a mouse gene name. Sequencing ends 4 residues short of the CDR3 end; the germline J gene provides the rest. The V and J genes are TRBV13-3 and TRBJ1-2, with a possible D match to TRBD1 (5 bases). The CDR3 length is 15 residues. V lost 1 base, J lost 4 bases, and 14 bases lay in between. Germline V gene lookup returns CDR1 NNHDY and CDR2 SYVADS. CDR3 region: CASSDRPGSGSDYTF. Partial CDR3 DNA: TGTGCCAGCAGTGATAGGCCAGGGTCAGGCTCC.

This clone appeared a few times. Germline and genes here are mouse. The CDR3 bases that were read are TGTGCTAGCAGTAGAGTGTCTAGTGCAGAA. This encodes CASSRVSSAE. The whole CDR3 protein reads CASSRVSSAETLYF. This chain joins TRBV17 and TRBJ2-3; D gene unclear. Read sequence stops 4 residues before the CDR3 end, and the germline J gene provides the missing end. V gave up 1 base and J gave up 0 bases, with 5 bases separating them. Germline assignment: CDR1 MNHDT and CDR2 YYDKIL. CDR3 size: 14 residues.